This is a list of T cell receptor beta chains from one sample in a study of OX40 agonist ivuxolimab in advanced cancers. The repertoire was sequenced with immunoSEQ multiplex PCR; TCRdb's copy has only in-frame clones and lacks some. The data show fewer than 75,000 clones, about 88% seen once. The material was CD4+ or CD8+ T cells sorted from blood, obtained in a trial of the OX40 agonist ivuxolimab. These receptors all stem from an adult with an advanced solid tumor such as melanoma, head and neck, liver or kidney cancer. The CDR3 runs from the conserved cysteine through the conserved F or W. Each record gives: J gene, V gene, CDR3 protein.

TRBJ2-5	TRBV11-2	CASSLDGGGETQYF
TRBJ1-6	TRBV4-1	CASSLLSTGGIQALHF
TRBJ2-1	TRBV10-3	CAISGHGGYNEQFF
TRBJ2-3	TRBV6-5	CASSLRDSSTDTQYF
TRBJ2-1	TRBV18	CASSPQTSGSGNEQFF
TRBJ2-7	TRBV7-8	CASSLFLGPWSYEQYF
TRBJ2-5	TRBV7-8	CATATGRVETQYF
TRBJ2-2	TRBV7-9	CASSGRVAGELFF
TRBJ2-7	TRBV5-3	CARSFPTANTSYEQYF
TRBJ1-1	TRBV7-9	CASSYTGGGTEAFF
TRBJ2-2	TRBV7-7	CASKPLRGSGDTGELFF
TRBJ2-1	TRBV9	CASSVGGLSPSEQFF
TRBJ2-1	TRBV18	CASSQQLGQDNEQFF
TRBJ1-5	TRBV19	CASSPKPDRVGQPQHF
TRBJ2-5	TRBV13	CASSSPQGVRLGETQYF
TRBJ1-1	TRBV11-1	CASSTGQGMSPEAFF
TRBJ1-2	TRBV9	CASSSIDLGQVSGYTF
TRBJ2-7	TRBV6-6	CASRTEYEQYF
TRBJ2-7	TRBV19	CASSRRGSYEQYF
TRBJ2-1	TRBV27	CASSSSGRAWNEQFF
TRBJ1-2	TRBV7-8	CASSLARDGTGYTF
TRBJ2-1	TRBV5-1	CASSIRRELGEQFF
TRBJ2-2	TRBV11-3	CASSSGRTGHTGELFF